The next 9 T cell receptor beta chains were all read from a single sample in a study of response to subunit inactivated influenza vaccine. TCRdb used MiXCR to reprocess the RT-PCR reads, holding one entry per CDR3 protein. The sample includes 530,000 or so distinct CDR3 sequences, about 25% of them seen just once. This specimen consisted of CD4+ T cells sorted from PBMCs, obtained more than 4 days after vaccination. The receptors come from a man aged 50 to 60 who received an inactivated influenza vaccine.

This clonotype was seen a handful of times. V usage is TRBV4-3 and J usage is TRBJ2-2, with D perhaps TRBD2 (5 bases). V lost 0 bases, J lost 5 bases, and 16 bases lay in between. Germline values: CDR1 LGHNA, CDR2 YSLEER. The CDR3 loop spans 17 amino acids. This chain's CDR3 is CASSQDYGGQRTGELFF. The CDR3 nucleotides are TGCGCCAGCAGCCAAGATTACGGCGGGCAGCGTACCGGGGAGCTGTTTTTT.

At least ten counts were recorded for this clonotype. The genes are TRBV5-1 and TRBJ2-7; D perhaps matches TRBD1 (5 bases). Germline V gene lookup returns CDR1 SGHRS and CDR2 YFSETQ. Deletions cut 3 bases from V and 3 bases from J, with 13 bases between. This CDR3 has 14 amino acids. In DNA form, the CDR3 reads TGCGCCAGCAGCTGGACACAAGATAGCTACGAGCAGTACTTC. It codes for CASSWTQDSYEQYF. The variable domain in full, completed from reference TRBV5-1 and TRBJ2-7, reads KAGVTQTPRYLIKTRGQQVTLSCSPISGHRSVSWYQQTPGQGLQFLFEYFSETQRNKGNFPGRFSGRQFSNSRSEMNVSTLELGDSALYLCASSWTQDSYEQYFGPGTRLTVT.

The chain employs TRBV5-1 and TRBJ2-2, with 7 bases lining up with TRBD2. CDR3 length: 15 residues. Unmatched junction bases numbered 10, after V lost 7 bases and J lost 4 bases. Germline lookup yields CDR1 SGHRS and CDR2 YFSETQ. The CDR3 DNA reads TGCGCCAGCTGCCTAGCGGAACCTAGCACCGGGGAGCTGTTTTTT. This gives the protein CASCLAEPSTGELFF.

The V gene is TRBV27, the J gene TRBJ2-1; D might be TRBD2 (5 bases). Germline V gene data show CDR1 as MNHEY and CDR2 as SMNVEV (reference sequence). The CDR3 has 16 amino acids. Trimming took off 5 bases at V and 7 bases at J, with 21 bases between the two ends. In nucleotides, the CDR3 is TGTGCCAGCAGTCCTCTGATCAGCGGCCTAAAAAATGAGCAGTTCTTC. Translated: CASSPLISGLKNEQFF.

The CDR3: CASTDWGSPTGELFF. CDR3 nucleotide sequence: TGTGCCAGCACCGATTGGGGCAGCCCCACCGGGGAGCTGTTTTTT. This chain links TRBV12-3 or TRBV12-4 with TRBJ2-2; maybe TRBD1 (5 bases). The CDR3 loop spans 15 amino acids. V lost 7 bases and J lost 4, with 16 bases in between.

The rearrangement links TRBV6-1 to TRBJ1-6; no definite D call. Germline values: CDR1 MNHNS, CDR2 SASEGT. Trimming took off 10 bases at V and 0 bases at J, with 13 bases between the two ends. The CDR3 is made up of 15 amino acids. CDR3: CATRARSSYNSPLHF. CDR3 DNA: TGTGCCACTAGGGCCCGGAGCTCCTATAATTCACCCCTCCACTTT.

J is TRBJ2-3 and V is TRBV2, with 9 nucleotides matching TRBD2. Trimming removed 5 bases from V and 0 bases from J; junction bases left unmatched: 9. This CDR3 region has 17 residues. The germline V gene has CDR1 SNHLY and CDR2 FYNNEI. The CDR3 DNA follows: TGTGCCAGCAGTCCTAGCGGGGCTTACCGAAGCACAGATACGCAGTATTTT. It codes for CASSPSGAYRSTDTQYF.

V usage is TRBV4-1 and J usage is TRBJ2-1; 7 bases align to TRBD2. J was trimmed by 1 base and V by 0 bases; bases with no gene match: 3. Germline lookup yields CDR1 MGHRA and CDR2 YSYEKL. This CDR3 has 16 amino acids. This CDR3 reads CASSQEARESYNEQFF. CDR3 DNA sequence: TGCGCCAGCAGCCAAGAAGCGCGGGAGTCCTACAATGAGCAGTTCTTC.

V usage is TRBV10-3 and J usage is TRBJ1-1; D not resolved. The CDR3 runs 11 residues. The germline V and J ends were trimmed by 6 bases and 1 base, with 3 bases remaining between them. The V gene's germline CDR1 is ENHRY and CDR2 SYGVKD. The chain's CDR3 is CAIRENTEAFF. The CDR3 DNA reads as TGTGCCATCAGGGAGAACACTGAAGCTTTCTTT.